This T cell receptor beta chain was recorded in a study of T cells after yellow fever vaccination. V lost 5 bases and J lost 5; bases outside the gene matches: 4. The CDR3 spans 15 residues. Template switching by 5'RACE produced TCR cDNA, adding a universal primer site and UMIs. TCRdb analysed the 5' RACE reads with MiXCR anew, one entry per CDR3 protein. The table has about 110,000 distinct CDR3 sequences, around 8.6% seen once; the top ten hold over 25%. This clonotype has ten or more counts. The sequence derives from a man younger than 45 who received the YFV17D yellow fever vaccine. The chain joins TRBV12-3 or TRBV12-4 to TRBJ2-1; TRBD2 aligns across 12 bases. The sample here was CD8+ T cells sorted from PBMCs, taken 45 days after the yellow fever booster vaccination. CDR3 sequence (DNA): TGTGCCAGCAGTCTGGGACTAGCGGGCGACAATGAGCAGTTCTTC. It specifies CASSLGLAGDNEQFF.